Below, 7 T cell receptor beta chains from the same sample are listed, as sequenced in a study of blood T cell repertoires in COVID-19. Some clones are missing from TCRdb's copy, which holds only in-frame ones; the method was immunoSEQ multiplex PCR. The repertoire consists of around 310,000 clones, with approximately 88% occurring once and the leading ten covering about 3.9%. Sequenced sample: peripheral blood. These receptors were taken from a woman between 50 and 59 years old with active or convalescent COVID-19.

The J gene is TRBJ1-1, the V gene TRBV27; perhaps TRBD1 as D (5 bases). The CDR3 consists of 14 residues. The germline V and J ends were trimmed by 6 bases and 3 bases, with 14 bases remaining between them. Germline-derived CDR1 and CDR2 are MNHEY and SMNVEV (reference sequence). The CDR3 sequence is CASRPAGGYTEAFF. The CDR3 bases are TGTGCCAGCAGGCCCGCGGGGGGTTACACTGAAGCTTTCTTT.

This clone was seen a single time. The rearrangement joins TRBV30 to TRBJ1-5, with 9 bases matching TRBD1. Germline CDR1 GTSNPN, CDR2 SVGIG (reference sequence). The CDR3 runs to 15 residues. With V trimmed by 3 bases and J by 6 bases, 9 bases remained unmatched. CDR3 sequence (DNA): TGTGCCTGGAGGCTAGGGACAGGGCCCGGTCAGCCCCAGCATTTT. This gives the protein CAWRLGTGPGQPQHF.

The rearrangement joins TRBV5-6 to TRBJ1-2; D may be TRBD1 (6 bases). CDR3 length: 15 residues. Trimming removed 0 bases at V and 2 bases at J, with 11 bases between. The V gene's germline CDR1 is SGHDT and CDR2 YYEEEE. The CDR3 bases are TGTGCCAGCAGCTTGGGGGCAGGGGCCAACTATGGCTACACCTTC. This codes for CASSLGAGANYGYTF.

This clone was seen a single time. V usage is TRBV30 and J usage is TRBJ1-6; TRBD1 is a possible D gene (6 bases). Germline lookup yields CDR1 GTSNPN and CDR2 SVGIG (reference sequence). Trimming pared 5 bases from V and 4 bases from J, leaving 12 bases between. The CDR3 runs 14 residues. CDR3 region: CAWGQGKYNSPLHF. Here the CDR3 DNA reads TGTGCCTGGGGCCAGGGGAAATATAATTCACCCCTCCACTTT. Variable domain in full (rest from reference TRBV30 and TRBJ1-6): SQTIHQWPATLVQPVGSPLSLECTVEGTSNPNLYWYRQAAGRGLQLLFYSVGIGQISSEVPQNLSASRPQDRQFILSSKKLLLSDSGFYLCAWGQGKYNSPLHFGNGTRLTVT.

CDR3 amino acids: CATRRDSYNSPLHF. Here the CDR3 DNA reads TGTGCCACTAGGAGGGACTCCTATAATTCACCCCTCCACTTT. The rearrangement joins TRBV6-5 to TRBJ1-6; D is uncertain. V dropped 10 bases and J dropped 0 bases, with 10 bases sitting between them. The germline gives CDR1 MNHEY, CDR2 SVGAGI. The CDR3 has 14 amino acids.

This chain connects TRBV27 to TRBJ1-6, with 11 bases that match TRBD1. Germline trimming cut 6 bases from V and 10 bases from J; bases unmatched to any gene: 8. Looked up from germline, CDR1 is MNHEY and CDR2 is SMNVEV (reference sequence). CDR3 length: 15 residues. The CDR3 nucleotides are TGTGCCAGCAGAATCCAAGGACAGGGGGCATCACCCCTCCACTTT. Translation gives CASRIQGQGASPLHF.

The chain joins TRBV6-2 or TRBV6-3 to TRBJ1-2; D ambiguous. CDR1 is MNHEY, CDR2 SVGEGT, per germline. V was clipped by 5 bases and J by 5 bases, with 12 bases between them. The CDR3 contains 13 residues. Here the CDR3 DNA reads TGTGCCAGCAGTCCGGGAACCTTATATGGCTACACCTTC. This codes for CASSPGTLYGYTF.